Presented here are 24 T cell receptor beta chains from one specimen sequenced in a study of CD8+ T cells in alopecia areata. Treatment given: oral pan-JAK inhibitor, 5-10 mg twice daily. RNA was extracted and reverse transcribed into cDNA as the sequencing template. TCRdb's copy holds only in-frame clones and misses some; the assay was immunoSEQ multiplex PCR. The sample includes 250,000 to 350,000 clones, 60% of them seen just once. The source was CD4+ T cells sorted from blood, collected around week 53, from a patient treated with tofacitinib. The receptors shown here come from a human donor with alopecia areata.

The J gene is TRBJ2-7, the V gene TRBV29-1, with D perhaps TRBD1 (6 bases). V gave up 6 bases and J gave up 0 bases, with 9 bases separating them. Per the germline V gene, CDR1 is SQVTM and CDR2 is ANQGSEA. The CDR3 contains 12 residues. The CDR3 region has the DNA TGCAGCGTCCGGGACAACTCCTACGAGCAGTACTTC. This codes for CSVRDNSYEQYF.

This clone was seen only a few times. The gene calls are TRBV27 and TRBJ2-7; D is possibly TRBD1 or TRBD2 (6 bases each). There are 15 residues in the CDR3. In germline, CDR1 is MNHEY, CDR2 SMNVEV (reference sequence). V dropped 4 bases and J dropped 3 bases, with 16 bases sitting between them. The CDR3 DNA is TGTGCCAGCAGTTCTACAGGGACTGCTCGCTACGAGCAGTACTTC. It codes for CASSSTGTARYEQYF.

About this clone itself: A read error may account for a junction end that differs from germline. The chain combines TRBV7-7 with TRBJ2-5, with D perhaps TRBD1 or TRBD2 (6 bases each). Germline V gene data show CDR1 as SSHAT and CDR2 as FNYEAQ (reference sequence). The CDR3 length is 13 residues. The CDR3 sequence is CASSRGVKETQYF. The CDR3 DNA is TGTGCTAGCAGTAGGGGGGTTAAAGAGACCCAGTACTTC. Variable domain in full (rest from reference TRBV7-7 and TRBJ2-5): GAGVSQSPRYKVTKRGQDVTLRCDPISSHATLYWYQQALGQGPEFLTYFNYEAQPDKSGLPSDRFSAERPEGSISTLTIQRTEQRDSAMYRCASSRGVKETQYFGPGTRLLVL.

This clone was recorded many times. The CDR3 coding sequence is TGTGCCAGCAGCTGGCCGTTGGGGGAGCAGTACTTC. Translation: CASSWPLGEQYF. This sequence joins TRBV5-4 and TRBJ2-7; no clear D gene. The CDR3 loop spans 12 amino acids. V was trimmed by 3 bases and J by 7 bases, leaving 11 bases between them. Per germline, CDR1 SGHNT and CDR2 YYREEE (reference sequence).

This clone was observed a few times. The chain has TRBV11-2 and TRBJ1-1; D is uncertain. This CDR3 comprises 13 residues. V was trimmed by 3 bases and J by 1 base, leaving 6 bases between them. Germline CDR1 SGHAT, CDR2 FQNNGV. CDR3 amino acids: CASSFKGNTEAFF. CDR3 DNA: TGTGCCAGCAGCTTCAAGGGGAACACTGAAGCTTTCTTT.

This clone occurred a few times. This sequence joins TRBV29-1 and TRBJ2-1, with 7 nucleotides matching TRBD2. Unmatched junction bases numbered 3, after V lost 7 bases and J lost 0 bases. This CDR3 has 13 residues. From germline, CDR1 is SQVTM and CDR2 ANQGSEA. CDR3: CSARGDSYNEQFF. Written as DNA, the CDR3 is TGCAGCGCCCGGGGGGACTCCTACAATGAGCAGTTCTTC.

The chain uses TRBV29-1 and TRBJ1-5; D uncertain. The CDR3 is 12 amino acids. CDR1 and CDR2 (germline): SQVTM, ANQGSEA. The V gene lost 4 bases and the J gene lost 3 bases, with 7 bases spanning the gap. The CDR3 loop reads CSVGENNQPQHF. The CDR3 DNA sequence: TGCAGCGTTGGTGAGAACAATCAGCCCCAGCATTTT.

Concerning this clone itself: The same CDR3 arises from other DNA sequences in this sample as well. This sequence joins TRBV2 and TRBJ1-6, with a possible D match to TRBD1 (6 bases). V lost 1 base, J lost 10 bases, and 11 bases lay in between. Per germline, CDR1 SNHLY and CDR2 FYNNEI. The CDR3 consists of 14 residues. The CDR3 bases are TGTGCCAGCAGTGAAGACAGGGCAGGGTCACCCCTCCACTTT. Translation: CASSEDRAGSPLHF.

The sample holds a few counts of this clone. This chain connects TRBV21-1 to TRBJ1-2; the D call TRBD1 from the table was never checked on the DNA. TRBV21-1 is deemed a pseudogene. This CDR3 region has 12 residues. CDR3 region: CATGQANYGYTF. The CDR3 DNA reads as TGTGCCACCGGACAAGCTAACTATGGCTACACCTTC.

The chain recombines TRBV19 with TRBJ1-1; tentative D call: TRBD1 (5 bases). CDR1 LNHDA and CDR2 SQIVND come from the germline V gene (reference sequence). CDR3 length: 15 amino acids. V was clipped by 7 bases and J by 0 bases, with 15 bases between them. CDR3 sequence reads: CASTLAREMNTEAFF. The CDR3 nucleotides are TGTGCCAGTACCCTCGCCAGGGAAATGAACACTGAAGCTTTCTTT.

The J gene is TRBJ1-3, the V gene TRBV10-3; D remains unclear. This CDR3 has 13 residues. The V and J ends lost 0 bases and 8 bases respectively, with 8 bases between them. CDR1 is ENHRY and CDR2 is SYGVKD in the germline V gene. The CDR3 bases are TGTGCCATCAGTGAGTCGGGATTGCACACCATATATTTT. Translation: CAISESGLHTIYF.

This clone has only a few counts. Here the CDR3 reads CSVETGRNTEAFF. The CDR3 DNA follows: TGCAGCGTTGAGACAGGGCGGAACACTGAAGCTTTCTTT. The genes are TRBV29-1 and TRBJ1-1, with 7 bases that match TRBD1. In germline, CDR1 is SQVTM, CDR2 ANQGSEA. The CDR3 is 13 residues long. The J segment lost 1 base and the V segment lost 3 bases, leaving 2 bases of the junction unmatched.

The J gene is TRBJ2-7, the V gene TRBV10-3; D assignment may be TRBD1 or TRBD2 (8 bases each). The CDR3 spans 15 residues. Germline CDR1 reads ENHRY; CDR2 reads SYGVKD. Between the trimmed V and J ends, which lost 6 bases and 2 bases, there was a span of 17 bases. DNA for the CDR3: TGTGCCATCAGCGGAGACAGGGGACTAGCCTACGAGCAGTACTTC. It codes for CAISGDRGLAYEQYF.

The chain employs TRBV27 and TRBJ2-3; no clear D. The CDR3 is made up of 13 amino acids. Germline V lookup: CDR1 MNHEY, CDR2 SMNVEV (reference sequence). Between the trimmed V and J ends, which lost 7 bases and 1 base, there was a span of 9 bases. The DNA of the CDR3 is TGTGCCAGCAAACCCATAGGCACAGATACGCAGTATTTT. This encodes CASKPIGTDTQYF.

The V and J genes are TRBV30 and TRBJ1-5, with D uncertain. V was cut by 2 bases and J by 4 bases, with 15 bases left in between. Germline lookup yields CDR1 GTSNPN and CDR2 SVGIG (reference sequence). This CDR3 region has 15 residues. CDR3 DNA: TGTGCCTGGAGTACCGTTCTCAATAGTAATCAGCCCCAGCATTTT. Translation gives CAWSTVLNSNQPQHF.

This clone was seen more than once but under ten times. The chain has TRBV10-3 and TRBJ1-5; tentative D call: TRBD1 (5 bases). The CDR3 is made up of 14 amino acids. In germline, CDR1 is ENHRY, CDR2 SYGVKD. V was pared by 3 bases and J by 9 bases, with 15 bases between. The CDR3 loop is CAISDGRARGPQHF. As DNA, the CDR3 is TGTGCCATCAGTGATGGCAGGGCCCGAGGGCCCCAGCATTTT.

This sequence joins TRBV4-2 and TRBJ1-5, with 11 bases fitting TRBD1. The CDR3 loop spans 17 amino acids. Trimming cost V 4 bases and J 6 bases; bases outside gene matches: 11. CDR1 LGHNA and CDR2 YNFKEQ come from the germline V gene. The CDR3 bases are TGTGCCAGCAGCCGTTCCGGACAGGGGGCGGTAAGTCAGCCCCAGCATTTT. It is translated as CASSRSGQGAVSQPQHF.

This clone occurred a few times. This sequence joins TRBV10-2 and TRBJ2-5; possibly TRBD1 for D (6 bases). Germline values: CDR1 WSHSY, CDR2 SAAADI. The CDR3 has 14 amino acids. Trimming removed 9 bases at V and 3 bases at J, with 17 bases between. In DNA, the CDR3 is TGCGCCAGTGAACGAGGGGGTCCTGAAGAGACCCAGTACTTC. The encoded protein is CASERGGPEETQYF.

This chain uses TRBV29-1 with TRBJ2-5; D not certain. The CDR3 spans 13 residues. Between the trimmed V and J ends, which lost 8 bases and 3 bases, there was a span of 16 bases. CDR1 is SQVTM, CDR2 ANQGSEA, per germline. CDR3 nucleotide sequence: TGCAGCTCCGAGTATAGTGGTAAAGAGACCCAGTACTTC. Its protein is CSSEYSGKETQYF.

This clone was detected a few times. The CDR3 DNA sequence: TGCAGCGTTGCCATGGCGGAGAAGACCCAGTACTTC. Translation: CSVAMAEKTQYF. V gene TRBV29-1 combines with J gene TRBJ2-5; D is ambiguous. Trimming removed 4 bases from V and 6 bases from J, with 12 bases in between. CDR3 length equals 12 residues. Germline lookup yields CDR1 SQVTM and CDR2 ANQGSEA.

The chain links TRBV30 to TRBJ1-5; D is possibly TRBD1 (5 bases). CDR3 length: 14 residues. CDR1 is GTSNPN, CDR2 SVGIG, per germline (reference sequence). V was trimmed by 2 bases and J by 4 bases, leaving 12 bases between them. The CDR3 here is CAWSIGTLNQPQHF. DNA for the CDR3: TGTGCCTGGAGTATAGGGACCCTAAATCAGCCCCAGCATTTT.

The chain carries TRBV2 and TRBJ1-1, with D tentatively TRBD1 (5 bases). V was pared by 8 bases and J by 1 base, with 20 bases between. The germline gives CDR1 SNHLY, CDR2 FYNNEI. The CDR3 covers 16 residues. The CDR3 DNA reads TGTGCCAGCCTCCTTGAGGCAGGGTGGGCGAACACTGAAGCTTTCTTT. This translates into CASLLEAGWANTEAFF.

The chain employs TRBV6-5 and TRBJ1-2; TRBD1 aligns across 7 bases. The germline V gene encodes CDR1 MNHEY and CDR2 SVGAGI. CDR3 length: 14 residues. V trimming: 6 bases; J trimming: 8 bases; junction bases outside the gene matches: 12. Here the CDR3 reads CASSPHDRVKGYTF. The CDR3 region has the DNA TGTGCCAGCAGCCCTCACGACAGGGTGAAGGGCTACACCTTC.

The rearrangement uses TRBV11-2 and TRBJ2-7, with 8 bases that match TRBD1. CDR1 is SGHAT, CDR2 FQNNGV, per germline. J lost 6 bases, V lost 4 bases, and 8 bases had no gene match. The CDR3 consists of 14 residues. The CDR3 DNA reads TGTGCCAGCAGCTATAGGACAGGGCCCTTCGAGCAGTACTTC. Its translation is CASSYRTGPFEQYF.